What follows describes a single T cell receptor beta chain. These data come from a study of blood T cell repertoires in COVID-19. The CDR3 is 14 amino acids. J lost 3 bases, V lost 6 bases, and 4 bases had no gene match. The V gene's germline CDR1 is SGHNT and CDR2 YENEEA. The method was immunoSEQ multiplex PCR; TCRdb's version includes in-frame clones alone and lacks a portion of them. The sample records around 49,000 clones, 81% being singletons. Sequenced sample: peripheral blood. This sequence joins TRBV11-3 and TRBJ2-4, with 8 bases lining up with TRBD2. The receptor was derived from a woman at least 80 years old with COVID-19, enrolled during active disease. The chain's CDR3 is CASRRGAGKNIQYF. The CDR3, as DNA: TGTGCCAGCAGGCGGGGGGCTGGCAAAAACATTCAGTACTTC.